The rows below give T cell receptor beta chains drawn from one sample of a study of vaccination effects on CD4 cells after COVID-19. Their target antigens are unknown. Measured with immunoSEQ multiplex PCR; TCRdb has only the in-frame clones, and not every one. The sample includes about 52,000 clones, about four fifths seen only once; the top ten take over 5%. Source: CD4+ T cells from PBMCs cultured with HCoV-OC43 spike peptides, taken before COVID-19 vaccination. The receptors were sampled from a human donor who received a COVID-19 vaccine. CDR3s include the opening cysteine and the closing phenylalanine or tryptophan. A D gene is named only where the DNA matches it firmly. Some rows mark clone size as missing; the rest say once, few, many or name a class of expanded clone.

NA NA TRBJ1-3 TRBV28 CASSPGGQPYSGNTIYF TGTGCCAGCAGTCCGGGTGGACAGCCCTACTCTGGAAACACCATATATTTT
NA NA TRBJ2-3 TRBV5-1 CASSPRTSTDTQYF TGCGCCAGCAGCCCCCGGACTAGCACAGATACGCAGTATTTT
NA NA TRBJ2-5 TRBV7-2 CASSSGPAETQYF TGTGCCAGCAGCTCTGGACCCGCAGAGACCCAGTACTTC
once TRBD2 TRBJ2-3 TRBV3-1/TRBV3-2 CASSQFSGGRDTQYF TGTGCCAGCAGCCAATTCAGCGGGGGGCGAGATACGCAGTATTTT
NA NA TRBJ2-3 TRBV5-1 CASKAGSTDTQYF TGCGCCAGCAAGGCAGGGAGCACAGATACGCAGTATTTT
NA TRBD1 TRBJ2-5 TRBV28 CASSLGGQGARETQYF TGTGCCAGCAGTTTAGGAGGGCAGGGGGCGCGAGAGACCCAGTACTTC
NA NA TRBJ1-2 TRBV3-1/TRBV3-2 CASSLRQATNYGYTF TGTGCCAGCAGCCTCCGACAGGCGACTAACTATGGCTACACCTTC
NA NA TRBJ2-3 TRBV5-8 CASPIPPAGSDTDTQYF TGTGCCAGCCCAATCCCCCCGGCAGGCAGCGACACAGATACGCAGTATTTT
NA NA TRBJ2-1 TRBV6-5 CASSREPGSYNEQFF TGTGCCAGCAGCCGAGAACCGGGCTCCTACAATGAGCAGTTCTTC
NA TRBD2 TRBJ2-1 TRBV29-1 CSVSGGNDNEQFF TGCAGCGTGAGCGGGGGGAACGACAATGAGCAGTTCTTC
NA TRBD2 TRBJ2-2 TRBV14 CASSYLLAGTYTGELFF TGTGCCAGCAGCTACTTATTAGCGGGGACCTACACCGGGGAGCTGTTTTTT
once NA TRBJ1-1 TRBV6-5 CASSTAVTETEAFF TGTGCCAGCAGCACCGCCGTAACAGAGACTGAAGCTTTCTTT
NA NA TRBJ1-1 TRBV6-1 CASSETEGRTFF TGTGCCAGCAGTGAAACAGAGGGTAGGACTTTCTTT
NA TRBD1 TRBJ1-2 TRBV7-2 CASGDRGQGYGYTF TGTGCCAGCGGAGACAGGGGACAAGGATATGGCTACACCTTC
NA TRBD2 TRBJ2-5 TRBV19 CASSSHSGGKYQETQYF TGTGCCAGTAGTTCACATAGCGGGGGGAAGTACCAAGAGACCCAGTACTTC
NA NA TRBJ2-2 TRBV6-6 CASSPPVRGQAWELFF TGTGCCAGCAGCCCTCCCGTGCGCGGCCAGGCCTGGGAGCTGTTTTTT
NA TRBD2 TRBJ2-1 TRBV5-1 CASSLEPPGGGAKNEQFF TGCGCCAGCAGCTTGGAACCCCCTGGCGGGGGGGCCAAGAATGAGCAGTTCTTC
NA TRBD1 TRBJ1-6 TRBV5-1 CASSPLGQGNSPLHF TGCGCCAGCAGCCCCCTCGGACAGGGTAATTCACCCCTCCACTTT
NA NA TRBJ2-2 TRBV5-4 CASSLDPGGNTGELFF TGTGCCAGCAGCTTGGATCCCGGGGGCAACACCGGGGAGCTGTTTTTT
NA TRBD1 TRBJ1-3 TRBV5-1 CASSLASGDSSGNTIYF TGCGCCAGCAGCTTGGCCTCAGGGGACAGCTCTGGAAACACCATATATTTT
NA NA TRBJ2-5 TRBV9 CASSVGGFQETQYF TGTGCCAGCAGCGTAGGGGGATTCCAAGAGACCCAGTACTTC
NA NA TRBJ2-2 TRBV3-1/TRBV3-2 CASSQGFEGFGTGELFF TGTGCCAGCAGCCAAGGGTTTGAGGGGTTCGGCACCGGGGAGCTGTTTTTT
NA NA TRBJ2-3 TRBV6-5 CASSRRDQDTQYF TGTGCCAGCAGCCGTAGGGATCAAGATACGCAGTATTTT
NA NA TRBJ2-2 TRBV5-5 CASSQITNTGELFF TGTGCCAGCAGCCAGATAACGAACACCGGGGAGCTGTTTTTT
NA NA TRBJ1-4 TRBV5-1 CASSLGDSNEKLFF TGCGCCAGCAGCTTGGGTGACTCAAATGAAAAACTGTTTTTT
few NA TRBJ1-2 TRBV4-3 CASSQVGYGYTF TGCGCCAGCAGCCAAGTGGGCTATGGCTACACCTTC
NA TRBD1 TRBJ2-4 TRBV6-1 CASSAYRTGVTKEGYF TGTGCCAGCAGTGCTTATAGGACAGGAGTAACCAAAGAAGGGTACTTC
NA TRBD2 TRBJ2-1 TRBV5-1 CASNRLAGGPNEQFF TGCGCCAGCAACCGACTAGCGGGGGGCCCCAATGAGCAGTTCTTC
NA NA TRBJ2-4 TRBV18 CASSPGAQGMNIQYF TGTGCCAGCTCACCAGGCGCACAGGGTATGAACATTCAGTACTTC
NA TRBD1 TRBJ2-3 TRBV6-6 CASSFRQGGFPDTQYF TGTGCCAGCAGTTTCCGACAGGGTGGCTTTCCAGATACGCAGTATTTT
NA NA TRBJ2-1 TRBV6-2/TRBV6-3 CASSYFYNEQFF TGTGCCAGCAGTTACTTCTACAATGAGCAGTTCTTC
NA NA TRBJ1-5 TRBV7-2 CASSFRTGRDQPQHF TGTGCCAGCAGCTTCCGGACGGGGAGGGATCAGCCCCAGCATTTT
NA TRBD2 TRBJ2-1 TRBV7-2 CASSLVAGGIYNEQFF TGTGCCAGCAGCTTAGTTGCGGGGGGAATCTACAATGAGCAGTTCTTC
NA TRBD2 TRBJ2-1 TRBV24-1 CATSDPRPGLRDNEQFF TGTGCCACCAGTGATCCCCGCCCGGGACTACGTGACAATGAGCAGTTCTTC
NA NA TRBJ2-6 TRBV10-3 CAISESYGKGANVLTF TGTGCCATCAGTGAGTCTTACGGGAAAGGGGCCAACGTCCTGACTTTC
NA NA TRBJ1-2 TRBV9 CASSADSQANYGYTF TGTGCCAGCAGCGCTGACAGCCAAGCTAACTATGGCTACACCTTC
NA NA TRBJ1-2 TRBV10-2 CASSGFWGRGGYTF TGCGCCAGCAGTGGTTTCTGGGGGCGGGGTGGCTACACCTTC
NA TRBD1 TRBJ2-1 TRBV19 CASSPLGDRGFHNEQFF TGTGCCAGTAGTCCCCTCGGAGACAGGGGTTTCCACAATGAGCAGTTCTTC
NA TRBD2 TRBJ2-1 TRBV9 CASSVVGLVDEQFF TGTGCCAGCAGCGTAGTGGGACTAGTCGATGAGCAGTTCTTC
NA NA TRBJ2-5 TRBV25-1 CASGGETQYF TGTGCCAGCGGAGGGGAGACCCAGTACTTC
NA TRBD1 TRBJ1-1 TRBV19 CASSTNRGRISEAFF TGTGCCAGTAGTACTAACAGGGGAAGAATCTCCGAAGCTTTCTTT
NA NA TRBJ1-1 TRBV7-2 CASSSFGSAEAFF TGTGCCAGCAGTAGCTTCGGGTCTGCTGAAGCTTTCTTT
few TRBD1 TRBJ1-6 TRBV7-9 CASANARQGANNSPLHF TGTGCCAGCGCAAACGCGCGACAGGGCGCTAATAATTCACCCCTCCACTTT
NA TRBD1 TRBJ1-2 TRBV19 CASRDRGYYGYTF TGTGCCAGTAGGGACAGGGGGTACTATGGCTACACCTTC
NA TRBD2 TRBJ2-2 TRBV30 CAWKLKGRAGELFF TGTGCCTGGAAACTAAAGGGGAGGGCCGGGGAGCTGTTTTTT
NA NA TRBJ1-1 TRBV28 CASSLLFRNTEAFF TGTGCCAGCAGTTTATTGTTTCGGAACACTGAAGCTTTCTTT
NA TRBD1 TRBJ2-3 TRBV5-1 CASSLQGGTDTQYF TGCGCCAGCAGCTTACAGGGGGGCACAGATACGCAGTATTTT
NA TRBD1 TRBJ1-6 TRBV2 CASSVRDRNSPLHF TGTGCCAGCAGTGTGAGGGACAGAAATTCACCCCTCCACTTT
few NA TRBJ2-6 TRBV27 CASRAKAGANVLTF TGTGCCAGCAGGGCGAAAGCCGGGGCCAACGTCCTGACTTTC
NA NA TRBJ2-1 TRBV5-5 CASSWGDSYSSYNEQFF TGTGCCAGCAGCTGGGGGGACTCTTACAGCTCCTACAATGAGCAGTTCTTC
NA NA TRBJ1-2 TRBV20-1 CSARDPYGYTF TGCAGTGCTAGAGATCCCTATGGCTACACCTTC